A single sample gave rise to the 22 T cell receptor beta chains below, sequenced in a study of blood T cell repertoires in COVID-19. Some clones are missing from TCRdb's copy, which holds only in-frame ones; the method was immunoSEQ multiplex PCR. The table lists 250,000 to 350,000 clones, 90% of them singletons. The sequencing sample was made of peripheral blood. The receptors stem from a woman younger than 45 with COVID-19, enrolled during active disease.

This clone was picked up one time. The chain has TRBV19 and TRBJ2-7; the D gene is possibly TRBD1 (6 bases). Germline CDR1 is LNHDA and CDR2 is SQIVND (reference sequence). The CDR3 runs to 15 residues. The V gene lost 5 bases and the J gene lost 6 bases, with 20 bases spanning the gap. The CDR3 coding sequence is TGTGCCAGTAGTGGGCCTCCCGGGACAAGTTCCGAGCAGTACTTC. Protein sequence: CASSGPPGTSSEQYF.

This chain links TRBV6-5 with TRBJ1-4; D uncertain. Deletions cut 7 bases from V and 0 bases from J, with 6 bases between. Germline loops: CDR1 MNHEY, CDR2 SVGAGI. This CDR3 comprises 13 residues. As DNA, the CDR3 is TGTGCCAGCATCCCCTCAACTAATGAAAAACTGTTTTTT. Amino acid sequence: CASIPSTNEKLFF.

The chain links TRBV13 to TRBJ2-7, with a tentative D call TRBD2 (7 bases). Germline lookup yields CDR1 PRHDT and CDR2 FYEKMQ (reference sequence). V lost 2 bases, J lost 6 bases, and 17 bases lay in between. This CDR3 contains 15 residues. The CDR3 DNA follows: TGTGCCAGCAGCTTACAGGGGAGGGCCGGTATCGAGCAGTACTTC. Amino acid sequence: CASSLQGRAGIEQYF.

The CDR3 spells CASSIQGVNQPQHF. DNA of the CDR3: TGTGCCAGCAGCATACAGGGAGTAAATCAGCCCCAGCATTTT. V gene TRBV2 combines with J gene TRBJ1-5; D may be TRBD1 (6 bases). This CDR3 has 14 residues. V lost 6 bases and J lost 4, with 13 bases in between. Germline V gives CDR1 SNHLY, CDR2 FYNNEI.

The chain employs TRBV10-1 and TRBJ1-4; D may be TRBD1 (5 bases). The germline CDR1 and CDR2 sequences are WNHNN and SYGVQD (reference sequence). The CDR3 has 15 amino acids. The ends were cut back, 2 bases at V and 4 bases at J, with 11 bases in the middle. The CDR3 protein is CASSETGRSNEKLFF. CDR3 nucleotides: TGCGCCAGCAGTGAGACAGGACGGAGTAATGAAAAACTGTTTTTT.

V gene TRBV11-2 combines with J gene TRBJ2-3, with D maybe TRBD1 (5 bases). CDR1 is SGHAT and CDR2 is FQNNGV in the germline V gene. V dropped 4 bases and J dropped 3 bases, with 11 bases sitting between them. This CDR3 is built from 14 residues. The DNA of the CDR3 is TGTGCCAGCAGCTACTTGACAGCGACAGATACGCAGTATTTT. Translated, it gives CASSYLTATDTQYF.

The chain couples TRBV11-2 to TRBJ1-4; 7 nucleotides agree with TRBD1. The J segment lost 0 bases and the V segment lost 5 bases, leaving 15 bases of the junction unmatched. Germline V gene data show CDR1 as SGHAT and CDR2 as FQNNGV. This CDR3 comprises 19 residues. The DNA for the CDR3 is TGTGCCAGCAGCCCGAATTCCGGGACAGTTACACCAACTAATGAAAAACTGTTTTTT. It encodes CASSPNSGTVTPTNEKLFF. The whole variable domain, filled in from reference TRBV11-2 and TRBJ1-4, reads EAGVAQSPRYKIIEKRQSVAFWCNPISGHATLYWYQQILGQGPKLLIQFQNNGVVDDSQLPKDRFSAERLKGVDSTLKIQPAKLEDSAVYLCASSPNSGTVTPTNEKLFFGSGTQLSVL.

This sequence joins TRBV19 and TRBJ2-3; 10 bases are shared with TRBD1. Trimming removed 5 bases from V and 4 bases from J; junction bases left unmatched: 9. The CDR3 is made up of 16 amino acids. Germline CDR1 reads LNHDA; CDR2 reads SQIVND (reference sequence). CDR3 coding DNA: TGTGCCAGTAGTCCCGGGACAGGGGTTAGGGCAGATACGCAGTATTTT. It translates to CASSPGTGVRADTQYF. Supplemented by reference TRBV19 and TRBJ2-3, the full variable domain reads DGGITQSPKYLFRKEGQNVTLSCEQNLNHDAMYWYRQDPGQGLRLIYYSQIVNDFQKGDIAEGYSVSREKKESFPLTVTSAQKNPTAFYLCASSPGTGVRADTQYFGPGTRLTVL.

In this sample, this clone turned up once. The gene calls are TRBV21-1 and TRBJ1-1; the table names TRBD1, a call not compared with the DNA. TRBV21-1 is a pseudogene. There are 17 residues in the CDR3. DNA for the CDR3: TGTGCCAGCAGCAAAAAAGAGCAATGGACAGCGAACACTGAAGCTTTCTTT. This translates into CASSKKEQWTANTEAFF.

The chain has TRBV6-2 or TRBV6-3 and TRBJ1-5; 8 bases map to TRBD1. The germline V gene encodes CDR1 MNHEY and CDR2 SVGEGT. V gave up 5 bases and J gave up 0 bases; unmatched junction bases: 9. The length of the CDR3 is 17 residues. CDR3 sequence: CASSNHRGGYSNQPQHF. CDR3 DNA sequence: TGTGCCAGCAGTAACCACAGGGGGGGATATAGCAATCAGCCCCAGCATTTT.

The chain uses TRBV2 and TRBJ2-3; 10 nucleotides line up with TRBD2. This CDR3 is 17 amino acids long. Germline V gene data show CDR1 as SNHLY and CDR2 as FYNNEI. The V and J ends lost 5 bases and 3 bases, in that order; junction bases with no gene match: 11. The CDR3 DNA reads TGTGCCAGCAGTCCCTCCCAACTAGCGGGGAGAACAGATACGCAGTATTTT. It encodes CASSPSQLAGRTDTQYF.

This sequence joins TRBV5-1 and TRBJ2-5; TRBD2 might be the D (6 bases). Per germline, CDR1 SGHRS and CDR2 YFSETQ. V was trimmed by 0 bases and J by 4 bases, leaving 10 bases between them. There are 14 residues in the CDR3. CDR3 in amino acids: CASSLGRGGETQYF. CDR3 in DNA: TGCGCCAGCAGCTTGGGGAGGGGAGGAGAGACCCAGTACTTC.

This chain joins TRBV6-2 or TRBV6-3 and TRBJ2-7; D is possibly TRBD2 (5 bases). Germline assignment: CDR1 MNHEY and CDR2 SVGEGT. CDR3 length: 14 amino acids. V was shortened by 2 bases and J by 4 bases, with 12 bases between the two germline ends. The CDR3 region is CASSYQDSFYEQYF. Here the CDR3 DNA reads TGTGCCAGCAGTTACCAGGACTCTTTTTACGAGCAGTACTTC.

The chain is built from TRBV3-1 (or the pseudogene TRBV3-2) and TRBJ1-2, with D possibly matching TRBD1 (5 bases). CDR3 length: 17 residues. CDR1 and CDR2 (germline): LGHDT, YNNKEL (reference sequence). V lost 2 bases and J lost 0, with 16 bases in between. CDR3 amino acids: CASSQNWGLAANYGYTF. The CDR3 coding sequence is TGTGCCAGCAGCCAAAATTGGGGCCTGGCGGCTAACTATGGCTACACCTTC.

The CDR3 reads CASSQNGVEETQYF. As DNA, the CDR3 is TGTGCCAGCAGCCAAAACGGGGTGGAGGAGACCCAGTACTTC. The chain uses TRBV3-1 (or the pseudogene TRBV3-2) and TRBJ2-5; possible D gene TRBD2, 5 bases. The CDR3 totals 14 residues. Germline loops: CDR1 LGHDT, CDR2 YNNKEL (reference sequence). V was shortened by 2 bases and J by 5 bases, with 12 bases between the two germline ends.

This clone was counted a single time. The genes are TRBV5-5 and TRBJ2-7; D uncertain. CDR1 and CDR2 (germline): SGHKS, YYEKEE (reference sequence). The germline V and J ends were trimmed by 0 bases and 2 bases, with 6 bases remaining between them. The CDR3 is made up of 13 amino acids. In nucleotides, the CDR3 is TGTGCCAGCAGCTTGGACAGCACCTACGAGCAGTACTTC. Translating it yields CASSLDSTYEQYF.

This clone is a singleton in its sample. The CDR3 here is CASSLRVAGGPGEQFF. The CDR3 DNA is TGTGCCAGCAGCCTCCGGGTAGCGGGAGGGCCTGGTGAGCAGTTCTTC. J is TRBJ2-1 and V is TRBV21-1; the DNA was not used to check the table's D call, TRBD2. TRBV21-1 has pseudogene status. This CDR3 is built from 16 residues.

The J gene is TRBJ1-5, the V gene TRBV28; 9 bases fit TRBD1. The V gene's germline CDR1 is MDHEN and CDR2 SYDVKM. The length of the CDR3 is 15 residues. V lost 4 bases to trimming and J lost 6 bases; unmatched junction nucleotides: 7. The CDR3 loop is CASSSWGQGFQPQHF. CDR3 nucleotides: TGTGCCAGCAGTTCGTGGGGACAGGGCTTTCAGCCCCAGCATTTT.

The rearrangement links TRBV3-1 (or the pseudogene TRBV3-2) to TRBJ2-1, with TRBD1 matching over 7 bases. Germline loops: CDR1 LGHDT, CDR2 YNNKEL (reference sequence). The CDR3 consists of 13 residues. The junction had 2 bases not matched to a gene; V was cut back by 6 bases and J by 3 bases. The CDR3 region is CASRRTGYNEQFF. The CDR3 DNA reads TGTGCCAGCAGACGGACAGGCTACAATGAGCAGTTCTTC.

This clone was detected only once. V and J are TRBV4-2 and TRBJ2-7, with D possibly matching TRBD2 (6 bases). Trimming left V 3 bases short and J 0 bases short, with 12 bases between. In germline, CDR1 is LGHNA, CDR2 YNFKEQ. This CDR3 has 15 amino acids. The CDR3 DNA is TGTGCCAGCAGCCACCCCGGGACTTTCTCCTACGAGCAGTACTTC. Encoded protein: CASSHPGTFSYEQYF.

This chain uses TRBV30 with TRBJ2-5; D gene ambiguous. The CDR3 covers 13 residues. CDR1 and CDR2 from the germline V gene are GTSNPN and SVGIG (reference sequence). Trimming took 0 bases from V and 7 from J, leaving 12 bases between them. The CDR3 loop reads CAWSVLSMRTQYF. The CDR3 bases are TGTGCCTGGAGTGTACTGTCAATGAGGACCCAGTACTTC.

CDR3: CAWSVLGQGAPGYGYTF. For the CDR3, the DNA is TGTGCCTGGAGTGTACTAGGACAGGGGGCGCCGGGCTATGGCTACACCTTC. V and J are TRBV30 and TRBJ1-2; TRBD1 matches at 11 bases. Germline V gives CDR1 GTSNPN, CDR2 SVGIG (reference sequence). Germline trimming cut 0 bases from V and 4 bases from J; bases unmatched to any gene: 10. This CDR3 is built from 17 residues.